The 25 T cell receptor beta chains below all came from one sample that was sequenced in a study of T-cell reconstitution after alpha-beta-depleted transplantation in children. During its preparation, the TCRbeta library received unique molecular identifiers. TCRdb recomputed calls from the PCR reads with MiXCR, one row per CDR3 protein. The sample records 600,000 or so distinct CDR3 sequences, around 23% being singletons. Material: PBMCs, mostly from graft donor cells, obtained 360 days after TCRalphabeta/CD19-depleted stem cell transplant. These receptors all stem from a boy in the first two years of life who had a stem cell transplant for acute myeloid leukemia, so the T cells may come from the graft donor.

The rearrangement links TRBV7-9 to TRBJ2-1; D unclear. The germline gives CDR1 SEHNR, CDR2 FQNEAQ (reference sequence). The CDR3 consists of 14 residues. The V end lost 5 bases, the J end lost 0 bases, and 8 bases lay between the germline ends. The CDR3 region is CASSEQSSYNEQFF. CDR3 DNA sequence: TGTGCCAGCAGCGAGCAGAGCTCCTACAATGAGCAGTTCTTC. Full variable domain (missing parts from reference TRBV7-9 and TRBJ2-1): DTGVSQNPRHKITKRGQNVTFRCDPISEHNRLYWYRQTLGQGPEFLTYFQNEAQLEKSRLLSDRFSAERPKGSFSTLEIQRTEQGDSAMYLCASSEQSSYNEQFFGPGTRLTVL.

This clonotype occurred many times. The chain's CDR3 is CASSQRTGTGTSEQFF. The CDR3 bases are TGCGCCAGCAGCCAACGGACCGGGACAGGGACCAGCGAGCAGTTCTTC. The chain carries TRBV4-3 and TRBJ2-1, with TRBD1 identical over 9 bases. The CDR3 runs to 16 residues. Germline V gene sequence: CDR1 LGHNA, CDR2 YSLEER. With V trimmed by 2 bases and J by 10 bases, 12 bases remained unmatched.

This clonotype was detected ten times or more. The chain is built from TRBV21-1 and TRBJ1-1. TRBV21-1 is recorded as a pseudogene. The CDR3 extends over 13 amino acids. The CDR3 DNA follows: TGTGCCAGCAGCATCGTAGCGAACACTGAAGCTTTCTTT. Its translation: CASSIVANTEAFF.

The table lists this clonotype with a few counts. In DNA, the CDR3 is TGTGCCAGCAGCTCGACTAGCGAAACGCAGTATTTT. Translating it yields CASSSTSETQYF. The gene calls are TRBV7-9 and TRBJ2-3; 8 bases line up with TRBD2. In germline, CDR1 is SEHNR, CDR2 FQNEAQ (reference sequence). V shed 4 bases and J 9 bases; nucleotides not matched to a gene: 3. This CDR3 contains 12 residues. The full variable domain, completed using reference TRBV7-9 and TRBJ2-3, is DTGVSQNPRHKITKRGQNVTFRCDPISEHNRLYWYRQTLGQGPEFLTYFQNEAQLEKSRLLSDRFSAERPKGSFSTLEIQRTEQGDSAMYLCASSSTSETQYFGPGTRLTVL.

This clonotype occurred a few times. The V call is TRBV20-1, the J call TRBJ2-7; 7 nucleotides line up with TRBD1. Germline V lookup: CDR1 DFQATT, CDR2 SNEGSKA (reference sequence). The CDR3 totals 16 residues. J lost 2 bases, V lost 0 bases, and 10 bases had no gene match. CDR3 nucleotide sequence: TGCAGTGCTAGAGATTTGACAGGGCTGGTACCCTACGAGCAGTACTTC. Its protein is CSARDLTGLVPYEQYF.

The chain uses TRBV12-3 or TRBV12-4 and TRBJ2-7; possible D gene TRBD1, 6 bases. The CDR3 is 12 amino acids. Trimming took 5 bases from V and 5 from J, leaving 10 bases between them. The DNA of the CDR3 is TGTGCCAGCAGTCCACAGGGTAACGAGCAGTACGTC. Protein: CASSPQGNEQYV.

The chain carries TRBV20-1 and TRBJ2-7; 8 nucleotides match TRBD1. The CDR3 extends over 13 amino acids. V lost 0 bases to trimming and J lost 7 bases; unmatched junction nucleotides: 5. Germline CDR1 DFQATT, CDR2 SNEGSKA (reference sequence). The CDR3 DNA follows: TGCAGTGCTAGAGACAGGGGGCGCCCGGAGCAGTACGTC. Translating it yields CSARDRGRPEQYV.

J is TRBJ1-5 and V is TRBV2, with D possibly matching TRBD1 (6 bases). Germline loops: CDR1 SNHLY, CDR2 FYNNEI. The CDR3 loop spans 13 amino acids. The germline V and J ends were trimmed by 8 bases and 5 bases, with 13 bases remaining between them. CDR3 loop: CASGGERDQPQHF. The CDR3, as DNA: TGTGCCAGCGGGGGCGAGAGGGATCAGCCCCAGCATTTT.

At least ten counts were recorded for this clonotype. This chain connects TRBV6-4 to TRBJ2-3; 13 nucleotides line up with TRBD2. J lost 6 bases, V lost 2 bases, and 5 bases had no gene match. Germline values: CDR1 MRHNA, CDR2 SNTAGT. The CDR3 is made up of 16 amino acids. This CDR3 is CASSDTSGGAADTQYF. The CDR3 DNA reads TGTGCCAGCAGTGACACTAGCGGGGGGGCCGCGGATACGCAGTATTTT.

This clonotype was observed a few times. The chain employs TRBV12-3 or TRBV12-4 and TRBJ1-2; D is possibly TRBD1 (6 bases). Trimming pared 3 bases from V and 6 bases from J, leaving 11 bases between. The CDR3 covers 13 residues. CDR3 residues: CASSFRGLHGYTF. The CDR3 nucleotides read TGTGCCAGCAGTTTTAGGGGGTTGCATGGCTACACCTTC.

This clonotype was observed a few times. The rearrangement links TRBV4-1 to TRBJ2-7; 9 bases are shared with TRBD1. Germline assignment: CDR1 MGHRA and CDR2 YSYEKL. The CDR3 sequence is 16 residues long. V lost 1 base, J lost 1 base, and 5 bases stayed unmatched. CDR3 DNA: TGCGCCAGCAGCCAAGGAGTAGGACAGGGGTCCTACGAGCAGTACGTC. This gives the protein CASSQGVGQGSYEQYV.

This clonotype appeared many times. For the CDR3, the DNA is TGCAGCGTTTGCCCCATCATAGCGGGGGGGCGTAAGACCCAGTACTTC. Translating gives CSVCPIIAGGRKTQYF. The genes are TRBV29-1 and TRBJ2-5; 11 positions match TRBD2. The germline CDR1 and CDR2 sequences are SQVTM and ANQGSEA. With 5 bases clipped from V and 6 bases from J, the junction kept 14 bases outside the gene matches. The CDR3 is made up of 16 amino acids.

The chain is built from TRBV3-1 and TRBJ1-1; 9 nucleotides match TRBD1. Per the germline V gene, CDR1 is LGHDT and CDR2 is YNNKEL (reference sequence). The CDR3 runs 15 residues. Unmatched junction bases numbered 10, after V lost 0 bases and J lost 11 bases. The CDR3 reads CASSQEGGTGRWAFF. CDR3 bases: TGTGCCAGCAGCCAAGAAGGCGGGACAGGGAGATGGGCTTTCTTT.

This clonotype was counted between two and nine times. V and J are TRBV12-3 or TRBV12-4 and TRBJ1-2, with a possible D match to TRBD1 (6 bases). V was shortened by 7 bases and J by 8 bases, with 26 bases between the two germline ends. The CDR3 spans 16 residues. The CDR3 loop reads CASTIPGQGSVRGYTF. DNA for the CDR3: TGTGCCAGCACCATCCCGGGGCAGGGGAGTGTGAGGGGCTACACCTTC.

The chain uses TRBV15 and TRBJ2-2; D gene ambiguous. Germline CDR1 and CDR2: LNHNV and YYDKDF (reference sequence). The germline V and J ends were trimmed by 2 bases and 3 bases, with 13 bases remaining between them. The CDR3 has 16 residues. The chain's CDR3 is CATSRQSVPYTGELFF. The CDR3 nucleotides are TGTGCCACCAGCAGACAATCCGTACCCTACACCGGGGAGCTGTTTTTT.

The sample holds many counts of this clonotype. The chain recombines TRBV2 with TRBJ2-3, with D unclear. Germline V gene data show CDR1 as SNHLY and CDR2 as FYNNEI. Deletions cut 2 bases from V and 10 bases from J, with 22 bases between. The CDR3 has 16 residues. CDR3: CASSERLALRGWAQYF. The CDR3 bases are TGTGCCAGCAGTGAAAGGCTCGCCCTTCGTGGTTGGGCGCAGTATTTT.

This clonotype was recorded many times. The genes are TRBV9 and TRBJ1-2; 8 nucleotides line up with TRBD1. CDR3 length: 14 amino acids. Germline-derived CDR1 and CDR2 are SGDLS and YYNGEE. V trimming: 0 bases; J trimming: 13 bases; junction bases outside the gene matches: 11. The CDR3 sequence is CASSVGGGRGHLTF. Here the CDR3 DNA reads TGTGCCAGCAGCGTAGGCGGTGGCAGGGGGCACCTCACCTTC.

Of note for this clonotype: Just one base apart from a much larger clone, this may be a read error. V usage is TRBV28 and J usage is TRBJ1-1; D call uncertain. Trimming removed 5 bases at V and 1 base at J, with 5 bases between. Germline V gene sequence: CDR1 MDHEN, CDR2 SYDVKM. There are 12 residues in the CDR3. The CDR3 nucleotides are TGTGCCAGCAGTATCCCGAACACTGAAGCTTTCTTT. It is translated as CASSIPNTEAFF.

The rearrangement joins TRBV10-3 to TRBJ2-7; D perhaps matches TRBD2 (5 bases). The V end was cut by 3 bases, the J end by 6 bases, with 12 bases between. This CDR3 has 13 residues. Germline-derived CDR1 and CDR2 are ENHRY and SYGVKD. DNA of the CDR3: TGTGCCATCAGTGAAGAGGGTACGGGCGAGCAGTACGTC. Its protein product is CAISEEGTGEQYV.

This rearrangement joins TRBV29-1 to TRBJ2-7; 10 bases are a match to TRBD1. Germline CDR1 and CDR2: SQVTM and ANQGSEA. The CDR3 totals 16 residues. The junction had 11 bases not matched to a gene; V was cut back by 2 bases and J by 4 bases. The CDR3 spells CSVEMSRDRGFYEQYF. The DNA of the CDR3 is TGCAGCGTTGAAATGAGCCGGGACAGGGGATTTTACGAGCAGTACTTC.

This clonotype was picked up many times. The chain combines TRBV7-2 with TRBJ2-6; 11 bases line up with TRBD1. The germline V gene encodes CDR1 SGHTA and CDR2 FQGNSA. V was pared by 2 bases and J by 2 bases, with 5 bases of the junction left unmatched. The CDR3 covers 18 residues. The CDR3 region is CASSLKGQGVPGANVLTF. CDR3 bases: TGTGCCAGCAGCTTAAAGGGACAGGGGGTCCCTGGGGCCAACGTCCTGACTTTC.

A few counts support this clonotype. The chain has TRBV6-1 and TRBJ1-5; D is possibly TRBD1 (5 bases). The CDR3 loop spans 13 amino acids. V was trimmed by 6 bases and J by 9 bases, leaving 15 bases between them. CDR1 is MNHNS, CDR2 SASEGT, per germline. This CDR3 reads CASSPGTGTPQHF. As DNA, the CDR3 is TGTGCCAGCAGCCCCGGGACCGGGACGCCCCAGCATTTT.

This chain uses TRBV20-1 with TRBJ1-5; 7 bases map to TRBD1. V lost 5 bases, J lost 2 bases, and 3 bases stayed unmatched. CDR1 and CDR2 from the germline V gene are DFQATT and SNEGSKA (reference sequence). This CDR3 contains 13 residues. This chain's CDR3 is CSARGQGNQPQHF. For the CDR3, the DNA is TGCAGTGCTCGAGGACAGGGCAATCAGCCCCAGCATTTT.

This clonotype was counted at least ten times. The V gene is TRBV18, the J gene TRBJ2-7, with TRBD2 matching over 9 bases. The CDR3 contains 14 residues. CDR1 and CDR2 from the germline V gene are KGHSH and LQKENI. V dropped 1 base and J dropped 2; count of bases not matched to a gene: 0. CDR3 sequence reads: CASSPLAGAYEQYV. In DNA form, the CDR3 reads TGTGCCAGCTCACCACTAGCGGGGGCCTACGAGCAGTACGTC.

The chain recombines TRBV3-1 with TRBJ2-3; D assignment may be TRBD1 or TRBD2 (5 bases each). The CDR3 has 14 residues. V dropped 3 bases and J dropped 3 bases, with 10 bases sitting between them. Germline V gene data show CDR1 as LGHDT and CDR2 as YNNKEL (reference sequence). The CDR3 protein is CASSQGTRTDTQYF. CDR3 DNA sequence: TGTGCCAGCAGCCAGGGGACGAGGACAGATACGCAGTATTTT.